This is a list of T cell receptor beta chains from one sample in a study of immune evolution from preneoplasia to lung adenocarcinoma. Clones were sequenced by immunoSEQ multiplex PCR, and TCRdb holds only the in-frame ones, with some missing. The sample has approximately 6,000 clones; over 70% are singletons. The sequencing input was FFPE lung adenocarcinoma in situ tissue. These receptors were collected from a donor at least 70 years old with lung adenocarcinoma. Both conserved end residues are part of each CDR3. D genes are given only for firm matches. Clone size is given for some rows only: seen once, a few or many times, or a class if the clone is expanded.

clone size | J gene | D gene | V gene | CDR3 DNA | CDR3 protein
- | TRBJ2-1 | - | TRBV7-9 | TGTGCCAGCAGCCCTCTACCGCGCCTCTCCTACAATGAGCAGTTCTTC | CASSPLPRLSYNEQFF
- | TRBJ2-5 | - | TRBV28 | TGTGCCAGCCGAACCGGGAGTTTGGAGACCCAGTACTTC | CASRTGSLETQYF
- | TRBJ2-5 | - | TRBV7-6 | TGTGCCAGCAGCTTAGGGGCAACAGGGCAAGAGACCCAGTACTTC | CASSLGATGQETQYF
- | TRBJ1-3 | - | TRBV10-2 | TGCGCCAGCAGGGAGCCTCCGAAAGGCACCATATATTTT | CASREPPKGTIYF
- | TRBJ2-7 | TRBD2 | TRBV29-1 | TGCAGCGTCAGCGGGAGGGCCTATGACGAGCAGTACTTC | CSVSGRAYDEQYF
once | TRBJ2-1 | TRBD2 | TRBV7-2 | TGTGCCAGCAGCACAGCCGGGACTAGCGGATACAATGAGCAGTTCTTC | CASSTAGTSGYNEQFF
- | TRBJ2-1 | - | TRBV9 | TGTGCCAGCAGCGTAGGCGATCCGCGTTACAATGAGCAGTTCTTC | CASSVGDPRYNEQFF
- | TRBJ2-6 | TRBD1 | TRBV19 | TGTGCCAGTAGTAGGCAGGGGGCGGGAGGGGCCAACGTCCTGACTTTC | CASSRQGAGGANVLTF
few | TRBJ2-7 | TRBD1 | TRBV7-9 | TGTGCCAGCAGCTTTGGACAGGGGGGATACGAGCAGTACTTC | CASSFGQGGYEQYF
- | TRBJ1-4 | - | TRBV9 | TGTGCCAGCAGCGTACTGGACGGTGAAAAACTGTTTTTT | CASSVLDGEKLFF
- | TRBJ2-7 | - | TRBV18 | TGTGCCAGCTCACCACCCCCCGGCCGGGACTCCGGTTTAGGCTACGAGCAGTACTTC | CASSPPPGRDSGLGYEQYF
- | TRBJ1-1 | - | TRBV5-5 | TGTGCCAGCAGCCCCCGAGATTGGATGACTGAAGCTTTCTTT | CASSPRDWMTEAFF
- | TRBJ2-2 | - | TRBV9 | TGTGCCAGCAGCGTAGGAAACACCGGGGAGCTGTTTTTT | CASSVGNTGELFF
- | TRBJ1-1 | - | TRBV9 | TGTGCCAGCAGCGTAGTCCCAGAGAACACTGAAGCTTTCTTT | CASSVVPENTEAFF
once | TRBJ2-2 | - | TRBV11-2 | TGTGCCAGCAGCTTAGGTAGCACCGGGGAGCTGTTTTTT | CASSLGSTGELFF
- | TRBJ2-7 | TRBD1 | TRBV5-5 | TGTGCCAGCAGCTTGTCTGCAGGGGGCAGCGAGCAGTACTTC | CASSLSAGGSEQYF
- | TRBJ2-7 | - | TRBV5-1 | TGCGCCAGCAGCTTGGTCGCAAGCGAGCAGTACTTC | CASSLVASEQYF
- | TRBJ2-1 | - | TRBV5-1 | TGCGCCAGCAGCTTGGCTAGAGTGAGGAATGAGCAGTTCTTC | CASSLARVRNEQFF
few | TRBJ1-6 | - | TRBV15 | TGTGCCACTGGACAGAGCACCGGTACCCTCCACTTT | CATGQSTGTLHF
- | TRBJ1-5 | TRBD1 | TRBV5-7 | TGTGCCAGCAGCTCCGACAGGGATGGCAATCAGCCCCAGCATTTT | CASSSDRDGNQPQHF
- | TRBJ2-7 | - | TRBV18 | TGTGCCAGCTCACTAGAAGGGTACGAGCAGTACTTC | CASSLEGYEQYF
- | TRBJ2-7 | TRBD2 | TRBV6-1 | TGTGCCAGCAGTGAAGCAGGGACTAGCGGGAGAACATTATCCTACGAGCAGTACTTC | CASSEAGTSGRTLSYEQYF
- | TRBJ2-5 | TRBD2 | TRBV7-2 | TGTGCCAGCAGCTTACGACTAGCGGGAGGACCCCACCAAGAGACCCAGTACTTC | CASSLRLAGGPHQETQYF
few | TRBJ1-2 | - | TRBV5-1 | TGCGCCAGCAGCTTGGGAGACGGAGCTAACTATGGCTACACCTTC | CASSLGDGANYGYTF
- | TRBJ2-6 | - | TRBV30 | TGTGCACGGACTACCTCTGGGGCCAACGTCCTGACTTTC | CARTTSGANVLTF
- | TRBJ1-4 | TRBD1 | TRBV5-1 | TGCGCCAGCAGCTCAGGGACAGGGGCCCGAGGGGAAAAACTGTTTTTT | CASSSGTGARGEKLFF
- | TRBJ1-1 | - | TRBV30 | TGTGCCTGGAGTCGGGGTATGAACACTGAAGCTTTCTTT | CAWSRGMNTEAFF
once | TRBJ2-1 | - | TRBV5-1 | TGCGCCAGCAGCTCGAATAGTGGCGGGGCCTACAATGAGCAGTTCTTC | CASSSNSGGAYNEQFF
- | TRBJ2-5 | TRBD2 | TRBV7-2 | TGTGCCAGCAGCTTAGCGCGGGGGGCCCAGTACTTC | CASSLARGAQYF
- | TRBJ2-2 | - | TRBV30 | TGTGCCTGGAGTCCACAGGGAACCGGGGAGCTGTTTTTT | CAWSPQGTGELFF
- | TRBJ2-7 | TRBD2 | TRBV11-3 | TGTGCCAGCAGCCCGGGAGGTTCTCGCTACGAGCAGTACTTC | CASSPGGSRYEQYF
- | TRBJ2-4 | TRBD1 | TRBV19 | TGTGCCAGTTTCAGGACAGGGGGTTTCATTCAGTACTTC | CASFRTGGFIQYF
- | TRBJ2-1 | - | TRBV5-4 | TGTGCCAGCAGCTTGGTCGACCACAATGAGCAGTTCTTC | CASSLVDHNEQFF
- | TRBJ2-2 | - | TRBV27 | TGTGCCAGCCAAAGAGGGGCGAAAACCGGGGAGCTGTTTTTT | CASQRGAKTGELFF
- | TRBJ2-3 | - | TRBV19 | TGTGCCAGTAGTATAAGATGGGGCAGACCCACAGATACGCAGTATTTT | CASSIRWGRPTDTQYF
- | TRBJ2-7 | TRBD1 | TRBV5-1 | TGCGCCAGCAGACCCGCGACAGGGAGACTCGTCTACGAGCAGTACTTC | CASRPATGRLVYEQYF
- | TRBJ2-4 | TRBD2 | TRBV4-2 | TGTGCCAGCAGCCAAGAGACGGGAGGGCCAGGCAAAAACATTCAGTACTTC | CASSQETGGPGKNIQYF
- | TRBJ2-7 | - | TRBV7-8 | TGTGCCAGCAGCTTAGCACCAGGGGCGAGCTCCTACGAGCAGTACTTC | CASSLAPGASSYEQYF
- | TRBJ2-7 | TRBD2 | TRBV5-4 | TGTGCCAGCACCCACGACAGACTAGCGGGAGTCGAGCAGTACTTC | CASTHDRLAGVEQYF
- | TRBJ1-5 | - | TRBV19 | TGTGCCAGCCGTCAGGGGAGCGTGAATCAGCCCCAGCATTTT | CASRQGSVNQPQHF
- | TRBJ2-1 | - | TRBV9 | TGTGCCAGCAGCGGCGACGGCCCCGGGTACAATGAGCAGTTCTTC | CASSGDGPGYNEQFF
- | TRBJ2-7 | - | TRBV6-1 | TGTGCCAGCAGTGTCCGGGACGGAGCCTACGAGCAGTACTTC | CASSVRDGAYEQYF
- | TRBJ1-1 | - | TRBV15 | TGTGCCACCAGCAGTGGGACGGAAGCTTTCTTT | CATSSGTEAFF
- | TRBJ2-7 | TRBD2 | TRBV19 | TGTGCCAGCGGGAGGGCCTACGAGCAGTACTTC | CASGRAYEQYF
- | TRBJ2-7 | TRBD1 | TRBV23-1 | TGCGCCAGCTGGGACAGGGCTTCCTACGAGCAGTACTTC | CASWDRASYEQYF
- | TRBJ1-1 | TRBD1 | TRBV23-1 | TGCGCCAGCAGTCTAGGACAGGGGGACTGTGAAGCTTTCTTT | CASSLGQGDCEAFF
- | TRBJ1-3 | - | TRBV29-1 | TGCAGCGTTGGGGGGATCGGCAACACCATATATTTT | CSVGGIGNTIYF
- | TRBJ1-1 | - | TRBV6-1 | TGTGCCAGCAGTGAACGACAAACTGAAGCTTTCTTT | CASSERQTEAFF
once | TRBJ1-2 | - | TRBV30 | TGTGCCTGGAGTTTAAGAAATGGCTACACCTTC | CAWSLRNGYTF
- | TRBJ2-1 | - | TRBV12-5 | TGTGCTAGTGGTTTCCTGCGGCAGGGTCTTTACAATGAGCAGTTCTTC | CASGFLRQGLYNEQFF
- | TRBJ2-7 | TRBD1 | TRBV11-2 | TGTGCCAGCAGCTTCCCTACCTCCGGGACAGCCTACGAGCAGTACTTC | CASSFPTSGTAYEQYF
- | TRBJ2-1 | - | TRBV21-1 | TGTGCCAGCAGCCCACAGGGATACAATGAGCAGTTCTTC | CASSPQGYNEQFF